This T cell receptor beta chain was sequenced in a study of blood T cell repertoires in COVID-19. Study overall: The United States, Italy and Spain were the sources of the acute and convalescent COVID-19 samples. The cDNA or gDNA used as material had been derived from T cells, B-cell-depleted T cells, or PBMCs.

Authors' methods: Amplification with reference gene primers provided the estimates of nucleated cell counts. Data came from immunoSEQ multiplex PCR; TCRdb stores just in-frame clones and leaves some out. D and trimming come from the DNA, and the V and J calls and clone size come from that table. The sample contains 150,000 to 200,000 clones, about 86% of which appear only once. In germline, CDR1 is MDHEN, CDR2 SYDVKM. This CDR3 comprises 13 residues. The ends were cut back, 7 bases at V and 3 bases at J, with 13 bases in the middle. Sequencing input: peripheral blood. J is TRBJ2-7 and V is TRBV28; D may be TRBD1 (7 bases). This clonotype originated in a woman between 65 and 79 years old with acute or convalescent COVID-19. The CDR3 here is CASNQGGYYEQYF. DNA for the CDR3: TGTGCCAGCAACCAGGGGGGTTACTACGAGCAGTACTTC.